Sequencing of this T cell receptor (beta chain) was carried out in a study of T cells in Graves' hyperthyroidism and ophthalmopathy. Study observations and caveats: Blood shared most expanded thyroid clonotypes above 0.001.

What was amplified from RNA transcripts were TCR beta CDR3 regions. HTBI primers were used for first-round RT-PCR of the TCR CDR3. TCRdb analysed the multiplex PCR reads with MiXCR anew, one entry per CDR3 protein. Among about 290,000 distinct CDR3 sequences listed, 13% were seen once. Uncontrolled infection, other autoimmune disease, pregnancy and lactation each barred patients from inclusion. Blood sampling occurred at first hyperthyroidism diagnosis, ahead of any ophthalmopathy symptoms. Isolation of PBMCs was performed on 8.5 to 10 ml fresh peripheral blood. The CDR3 totals 15 residues. Per the germline V gene, CDR1 is SGHRS and CDR2 is YFSETQ. Germline trimming cut 0 bases from V and 2 bases from J; bases unmatched to any gene: 2. This clonotype was detected only a few times. Antigen specificity is unknown.

The V gene is TRBV5-1, the J gene TRBJ2-1, with 7 bases identical to TRBD1. Sequenced material: blood. This receptor was obtained from a woman aged 25 to 39 with Graves' hyperthyroidism that later progressed to Graves' ophthalmopathy. The CDR3 protein is CASSLAGTAYNEQFF. The CDR3 DNA sequence: TGCGCCAGCAGCTTGGCCGGGACAGCCTACAATGAGCAGTTCTTC.